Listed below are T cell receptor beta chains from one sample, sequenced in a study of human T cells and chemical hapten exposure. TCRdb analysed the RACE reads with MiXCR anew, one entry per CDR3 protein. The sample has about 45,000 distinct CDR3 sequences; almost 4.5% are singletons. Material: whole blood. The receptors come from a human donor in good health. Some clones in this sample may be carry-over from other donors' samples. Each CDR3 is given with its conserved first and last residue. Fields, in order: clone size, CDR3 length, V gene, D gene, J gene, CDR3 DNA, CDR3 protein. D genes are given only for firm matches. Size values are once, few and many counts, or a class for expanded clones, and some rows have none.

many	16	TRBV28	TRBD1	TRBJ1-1	TGTGCCAGCATCCCTTATGCGGGGACAGTGAACACTGAAGCTTTCTTT	CASIPYAGTVNTEAFF
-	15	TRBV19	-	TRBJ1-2	-	CASILGTGGFYGYTF
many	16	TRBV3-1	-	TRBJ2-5	TGTGCCAGCAGCCAAGGATTAGGGGAAGGTCAAGAGACCCAGTACTTC	CASSQGLGEGQETQYF
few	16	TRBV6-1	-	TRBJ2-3	TGTGCCAGCAGTGAAGGGCTAGGAGCCAGCACAGATACGCAGTATTTT	CASSEGLGASTDTQYF
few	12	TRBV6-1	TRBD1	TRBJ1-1	TGTGCCAGCCAGGGACAGCTCATTGAAGCTTTCTTT	CASQGQLIEAFF
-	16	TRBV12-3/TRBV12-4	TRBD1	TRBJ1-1	TGTGCCAGCAGTTTGGACAGGAGCCCAGGGGACACTGAAGCTTTCTTT	CASSLDRSPGDTEAFF
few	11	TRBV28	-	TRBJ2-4	TGTGCCAGCAGTCCCAAAAACATTCAGTACTTC	CASSPKNIQYF
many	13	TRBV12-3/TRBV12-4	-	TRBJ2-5	TGTGCCAGCAGTGTCCCCGGGGGAGAGACCCAGTACTTC	CASSVPGGETQYF
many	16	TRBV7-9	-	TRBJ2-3	TGTGCCAGCAGCTCGCTTAGTAGTGGGGAGCGAGATACGCAGTATTTT	CASSSLSSGERDTQYF
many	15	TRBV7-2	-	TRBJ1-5	TGTGCCAGCAGCTTATCAGGGGCAACGGGACAGCCCCAGCATTTT	CASSLSGATGQPQHF
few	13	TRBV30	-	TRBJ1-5	TGTGCCTGGGGCGGACAGAGTAATCAGCCCCAGCATTTT	CAWGGQSNQPQHF
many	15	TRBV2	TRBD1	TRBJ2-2	TGTGCCAGCAGAGGACAGGTTTCGAACACCGGGGAGCTGTTTTTT	CASRGQVSNTGELFF
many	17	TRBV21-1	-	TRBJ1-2	TGTGCCAGCAGCAAAGGGGAGGGACGGAGTTCCCGATTTGGCTACACCTTC	CASSKGEGRSSRFGYTF
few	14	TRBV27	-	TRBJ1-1	TGTGCCAGCAGTTTAGCAGTGCGGGGGACTGAAGCTTTCTTT	CASSLAVRGTEAFF
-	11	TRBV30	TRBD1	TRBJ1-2	TGTGCCTGGGAGGGGTACAGGGGCAACACCTTC	CAWEGYRGNTF
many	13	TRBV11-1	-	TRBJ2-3	TGTGCCAGCAGCTTAACCATCCACTATACGCAGTATTTT	CASSLTIHYTQYF
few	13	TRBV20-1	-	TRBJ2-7	TGCAGTGCTGTATTCCGGGCGAACTACGAGCAGTACTTC	CSAVFRANYEQYF
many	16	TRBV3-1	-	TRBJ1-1	TGTGCCAGCAGCCAAGAGATCGCCAGGCCCGACACTGAAGCTTTCTTT	CASSQEIARPDTEAFF
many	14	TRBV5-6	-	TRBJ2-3	TGTGCCAGCAGCTTGGTCTTGCAGGGAGATACGCAGTATTTT	CASSLVLQGDTQYF
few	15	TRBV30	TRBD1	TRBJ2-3	TGTGCCTGGATTAGGGGACAGGGGGACACAGATACGCAGTATTTT	CAWIRGQGDTDTQYF
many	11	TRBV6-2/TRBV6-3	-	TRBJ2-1	TGTGCCAGCAGTCCTTACAATGAGCAGTTCTTC	CASSPYNEQFF
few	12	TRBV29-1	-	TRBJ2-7	TGCAGCGTTACTACTACCTCCTACGAGCAGTACTTC	CSVTTTSYEQYF